A selection of T cell receptor beta chains follows, all from one sample in a study of blood T cell repertoires in COVID-19. The repertoire was sequenced with immunoSEQ multiplex PCR; TCRdb's copy has only in-frame clones and lacks some. The repertoire has a few hundred thousand clones, about 88% of them found once; the top ten carry just over 7%. Specimen: peripheral blood. The receptors stem from a woman between 55 and 75 years old with COVID-19, enrolled during active disease. The CDR3 runs from the conserved cysteine through the conserved F or W. The D gene is left open where the match is weak. Expanded clones are given a class, and other clones once, few, many or no size at all.

j_call v_call d_call clone_size cdr3_aa cdr3_nt
TRBJ1-2 TRBV5-1 TRBD1 . CASHPTGGSYGYTF TGCGCCAGCCATCCGACAGGGGGATCCTATGGCTACACCTTC
TRBJ2-3 TRBV9 TRBD2 . CASSDSGVSTDTQYF TGTGCCAGCAGCGACAGCGGGGTGAGCACAGATACGCAGTATTTT
TRBJ2-3 TRBV4-1 TRBD2 . CASSPGLAGGLDTQYF TGCGCCAGCAGCCCTGGACTAGCGGGGGGTTTAGATACGCAGTATTTT
TRBJ1-4 TRBV30 TRBD1 many CAWLAGGKLFF TGTGCCTGGTTAGCAGGGGGAAAACTGTTTTTT
TRBJ1-1 TRBV5-1 . few CASSLDEQGSSTEAFF TGCGCCAGCAGCTTGGATGAGCAGGGGTCGAGCACTGAAGCTTTCTTT
TRBJ2-3 TRBV7-9 TRBD2 . CASRLTSGGSTDTQYF TGTGCCAGCAGGCTTACTAGCGGGGGAAGCACAGATACGCAGTATTTT
TRBJ2-1 TRBV10-2 . once CASSERQGGEQFF TGCGCCAGCAGTGAACGGCAGGGTGGTGAGCAGTTCTTC
TRBJ1-1 TRBV5-1 . . CASSSHRFDTEAFF TGCGCCAGCAGCTCCCATCGGTTTGACACTGAAGCTTTCTTT
TRBJ2-1 TRBV9 TRBD1 . CASSVGGQLVLNEQFF TGTGCCAGCAGCGTAGGGGGACAGTTGGTTCTCAATGAGCAGTTCTTC
TRBJ2-1 TRBV4-1 TRBD2 . CASSRKLAEFYNEQFF TGCGCCAGCAGCCGCAAACTAGCGGAATTCTACAATGAGCAGTTCTTC
TRBJ1-5 TRBV6-6 . . CASSFPPSNQPQHF TGTGCCAGCAGTTTCCCCCCAAGCAATCAGCCCCAGCATTTT
TRBJ1-5 TRBV12-5 . . CASGMGRPRGQPQHF TGTGCTAGTGGCATGGGACGGCCGCGGGGTCAGCCCCAGCATTTT
TRBJ1-2 TRBV3-1/TRBV3-2 . . CASSQVPPRDINYGYTF TGTGCCAGCAGCCAAGTTCCTCCCCGGGACATTAACTATGGCTACACCTTC
TRBJ2-2 TRBV18 . once CASSPSMSRVAGELFF TGTGCCAGCTCACCCTCCATGAGCAGGGTAGCCGGGGAGCTGTTTTTT
TRBJ1-2 TRBV6-5 TRBD1 . CASSYDRGPHYGYTF TGTGCCAGCAGTTACGACAGGGGCCCCCACTATGGCTACACCTTC
TRBJ1-6 TRBV27 TRBD1 . CASSPRQGIGSPLHF TGTGCCAGCAGTCCCAGACAGGGAATTGGATCACCCCTCCACTTT
TRBJ1-2 TRBV6-5 . . CASRTDYGYTF TGTGCCAGCCGGACAGACTATGGCTACACCTTC
TRBJ1-2 TRBV11-2 TRBD1 . CASSLDRTGVGYTF TGTGCCAGCAGCTTAGATAGGACAGGGGTTGGCTACACCTTC